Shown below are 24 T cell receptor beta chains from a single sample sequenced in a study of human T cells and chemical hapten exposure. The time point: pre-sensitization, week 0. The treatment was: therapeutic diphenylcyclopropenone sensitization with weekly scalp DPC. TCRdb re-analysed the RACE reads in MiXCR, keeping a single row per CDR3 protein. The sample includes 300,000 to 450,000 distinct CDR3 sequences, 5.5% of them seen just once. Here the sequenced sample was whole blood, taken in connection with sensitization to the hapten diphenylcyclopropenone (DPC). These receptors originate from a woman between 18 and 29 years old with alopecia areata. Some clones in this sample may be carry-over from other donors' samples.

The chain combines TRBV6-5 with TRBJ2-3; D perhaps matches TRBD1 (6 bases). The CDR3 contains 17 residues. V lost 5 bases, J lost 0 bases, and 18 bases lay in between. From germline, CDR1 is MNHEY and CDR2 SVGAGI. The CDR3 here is CASSLRQDSISTDTQYF. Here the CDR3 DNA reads TGTGCCAGCAGTCTCAGACAGGATAGCATCAGCACAGATACGCAGTATTTT.

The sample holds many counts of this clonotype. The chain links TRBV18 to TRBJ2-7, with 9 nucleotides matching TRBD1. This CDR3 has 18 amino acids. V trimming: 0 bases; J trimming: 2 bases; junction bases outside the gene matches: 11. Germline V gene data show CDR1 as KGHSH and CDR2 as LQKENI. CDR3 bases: TGTGCCAGCTCACCACCTTTCGGACAGGGGATGAGACCCTACGAGCAGTACTTC. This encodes CASSPPFGQGMRPYEQYF.

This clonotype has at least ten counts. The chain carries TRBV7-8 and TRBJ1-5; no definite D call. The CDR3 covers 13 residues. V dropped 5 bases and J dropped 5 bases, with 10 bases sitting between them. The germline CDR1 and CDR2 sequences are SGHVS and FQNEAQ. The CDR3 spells CASSVRKDQPQHF. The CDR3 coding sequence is TGTGCCAGCAGCGTCCGAAAGGATCAGCCCCAGCATTTT.

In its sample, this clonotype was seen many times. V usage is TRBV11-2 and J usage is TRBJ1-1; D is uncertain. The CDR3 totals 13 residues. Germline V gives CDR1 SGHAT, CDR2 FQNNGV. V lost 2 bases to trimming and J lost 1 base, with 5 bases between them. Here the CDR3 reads CASSLNRNTEAFF. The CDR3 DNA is TGTGCCAGCAGCTTAAACAGGAACACTGAAGCTTTCTTT.

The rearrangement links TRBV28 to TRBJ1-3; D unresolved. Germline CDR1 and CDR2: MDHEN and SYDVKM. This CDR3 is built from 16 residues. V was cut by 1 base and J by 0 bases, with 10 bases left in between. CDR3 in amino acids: CASSLSPGASGNTIYF. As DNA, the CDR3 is TGTGCCAGCAGTTTATCACCAGGAGCCTCTGGAAACACCATATATTTT.

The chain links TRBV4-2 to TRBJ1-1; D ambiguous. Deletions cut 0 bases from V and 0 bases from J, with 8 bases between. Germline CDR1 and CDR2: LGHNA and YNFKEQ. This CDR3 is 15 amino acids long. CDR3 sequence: CASSQERTVNTEAFF. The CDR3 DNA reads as TGTGCCAGCAGCCAAGAGCGGACGGTGAACACTGAAGCTTTCTTT.

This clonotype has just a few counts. CDR3 in amino acids: CASSWGDNTEAFF. CDR3 DNA sequence: TGCGCCAGCAGCTGGGGGGATAACACTGAAGCTTTCTTT. The chain carries TRBV5-1 and TRBJ1-1, with D possibly being TRBD1 (5 bases). There are 13 residues in the CDR3. V was shortened by 3 bases and J by 2 bases, with 8 bases between the two germline ends. The germline CDR1 and CDR2 sequences are SGHRS and YFSETQ.

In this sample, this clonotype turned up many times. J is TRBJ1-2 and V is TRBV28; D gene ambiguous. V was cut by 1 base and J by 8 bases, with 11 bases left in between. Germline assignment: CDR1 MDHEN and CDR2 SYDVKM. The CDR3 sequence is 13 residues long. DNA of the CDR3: TGTGCCAGCAGTTTATTCCGGGGATACGGCTACACCTTC. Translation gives CASSLFRGYGYTF.

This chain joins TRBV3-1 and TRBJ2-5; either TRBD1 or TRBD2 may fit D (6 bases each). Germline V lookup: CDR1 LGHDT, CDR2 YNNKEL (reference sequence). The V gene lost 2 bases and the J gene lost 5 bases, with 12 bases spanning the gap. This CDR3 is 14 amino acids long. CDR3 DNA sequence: TGTGCCAGCAGCCAACGGGGGCTCGCGGAGACCCAGTACTTC. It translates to CASSQRGLAETQYF.

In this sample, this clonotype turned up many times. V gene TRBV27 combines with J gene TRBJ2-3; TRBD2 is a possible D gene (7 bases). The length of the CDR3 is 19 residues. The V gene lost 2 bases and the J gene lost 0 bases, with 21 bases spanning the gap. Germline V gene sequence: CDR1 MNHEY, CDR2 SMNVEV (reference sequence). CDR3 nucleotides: TGTGCCAGCAGTTTAAGGTATCGGGGCGGGGGCCTGAGCACAGATACGCAGTATTTT. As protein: CASSLRYRGGGLSTDTQYF.

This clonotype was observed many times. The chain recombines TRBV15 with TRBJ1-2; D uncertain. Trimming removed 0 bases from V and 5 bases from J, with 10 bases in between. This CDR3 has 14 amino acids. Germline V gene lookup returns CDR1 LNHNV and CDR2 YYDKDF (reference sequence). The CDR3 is CATSREKGLYGYTF. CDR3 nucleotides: TGTGCCACCAGCAGAGAAAAAGGTCTTTATGGCTACACCTTC.

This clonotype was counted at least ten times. CDR3 loop: CASSLSGKNTEAFF. The CDR3 coding sequence is TGCGCCAGCAGCTTGTCAGGGAAGAACACTGAAGCTTTCTTT. The chain employs TRBV5-1 and TRBJ1-1, with D possibly matching TRBD1 (5 bases). In germline, CDR1 is SGHRS, CDR2 YFSETQ. The V and J ends lost 1 base and 1 base respectively, with 8 bases between them. The CDR3 spans 14 residues. Together with reference TRBV5-1 and TRBJ1-1, the CDR3 gives the full variable domain: KAGVTQTPRYLIKTRGQQVTLSCSPISGHRSVSWYQQTPGQGLQFLFEYFSETQRNKGNFPGRFSGRQFSNSRSEMNVSTLELGDSALYLCASSLSGKNTEAFFGQGTRLTVV.

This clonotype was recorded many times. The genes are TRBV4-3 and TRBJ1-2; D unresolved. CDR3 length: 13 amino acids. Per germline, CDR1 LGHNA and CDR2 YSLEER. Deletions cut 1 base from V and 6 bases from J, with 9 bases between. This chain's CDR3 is CASSQGAGDGYTF. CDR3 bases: TGCGCCAGCAGCCAAGGTGCTGGGGATGGCTACACCTTC.

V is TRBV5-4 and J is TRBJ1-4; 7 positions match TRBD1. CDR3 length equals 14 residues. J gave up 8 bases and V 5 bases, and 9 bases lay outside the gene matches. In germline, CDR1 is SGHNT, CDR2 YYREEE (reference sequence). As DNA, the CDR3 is TGTGCCAGCAGACCCGACAGGGCCGGGGAAAAACTGTTTTTT. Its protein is CASRPDRAGEKLFF.

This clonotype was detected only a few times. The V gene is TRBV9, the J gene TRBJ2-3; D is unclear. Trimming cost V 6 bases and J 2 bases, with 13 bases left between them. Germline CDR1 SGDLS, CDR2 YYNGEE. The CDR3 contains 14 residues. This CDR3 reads CASTDAAATDTQYF. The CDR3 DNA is TGTGCCAGCACCGACGCGGCTGCCACAGATACGCAGTATTTT.

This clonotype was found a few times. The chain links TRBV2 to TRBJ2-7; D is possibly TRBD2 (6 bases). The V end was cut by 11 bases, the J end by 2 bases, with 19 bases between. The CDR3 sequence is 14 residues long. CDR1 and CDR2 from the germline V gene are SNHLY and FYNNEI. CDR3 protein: CASYGTPGPYEQYF. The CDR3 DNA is TGTGCCTCGTACGGGACTCCCGGCCCCTACGAGCAGTACTTC.

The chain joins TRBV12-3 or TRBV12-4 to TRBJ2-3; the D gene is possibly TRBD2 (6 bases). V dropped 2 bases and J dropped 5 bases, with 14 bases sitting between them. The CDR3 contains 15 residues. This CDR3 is CASSLMEGSGDTQYF. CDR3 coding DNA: TGTGCCAGCAGTTTAATGGAGGGTTCCGGAGATACGCAGTATTTT.

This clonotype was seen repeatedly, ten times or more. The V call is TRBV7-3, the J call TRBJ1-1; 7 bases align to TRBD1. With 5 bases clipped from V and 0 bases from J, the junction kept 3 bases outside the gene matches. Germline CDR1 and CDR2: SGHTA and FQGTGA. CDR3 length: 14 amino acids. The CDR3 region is CASSSGTVNTEAFF. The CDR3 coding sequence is TGTGCCAGCAGCAGTGGGACAGTGAACACTGAAGCTTTCTTT.

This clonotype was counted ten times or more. CDR3 bases: TGCAGCGTTTCATTCCAGGGCTCCCAAGGCGAGCAGTACTTC. Translation: CSVSFQGSQGEQYF. V is TRBV29-1 and J is TRBJ2-7, with D possibly TRBD1 on 5 matching bases. This CDR3 is built from 14 residues. CDR1 is SQVTM, CDR2 ANQGSEA, per germline. The germline V and J ends were trimmed by 5 bases and 6 bases, with 20 bases remaining between them.

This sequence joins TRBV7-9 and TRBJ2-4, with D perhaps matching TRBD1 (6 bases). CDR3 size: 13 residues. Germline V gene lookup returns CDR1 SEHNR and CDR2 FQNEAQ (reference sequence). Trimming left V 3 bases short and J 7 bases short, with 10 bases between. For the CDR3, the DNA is TGTGCCAGCAGCTTTGGCCAGGGGAACATTCAGTACTTC. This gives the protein CASSFGQGNIQYF.

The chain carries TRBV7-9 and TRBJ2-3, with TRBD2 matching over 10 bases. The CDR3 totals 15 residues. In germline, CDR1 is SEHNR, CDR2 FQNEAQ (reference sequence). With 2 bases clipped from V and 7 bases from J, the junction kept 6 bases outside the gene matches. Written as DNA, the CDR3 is TGTGCCAGCAGCTTATCACTAGCGGGGATGTATACGCAGTATTTT. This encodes CASSLSLAGMYTQYF. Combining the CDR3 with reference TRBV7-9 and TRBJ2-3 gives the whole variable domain DTGVSQNPRHKITKRGQNVTFRCDPISEHNRLYWYRQTLGQGPEFLTYFQNEAQLEKSRLLSDRFSAERPKGSFSTLEIQRTEQGDSAMYLCASSLSLAGMYTQYFGPGTRLTVL.

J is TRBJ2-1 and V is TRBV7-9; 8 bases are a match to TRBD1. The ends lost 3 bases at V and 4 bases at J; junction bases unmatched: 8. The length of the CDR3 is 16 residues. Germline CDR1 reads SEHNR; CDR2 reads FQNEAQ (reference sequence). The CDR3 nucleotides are TGTGCCAGCAGCTTGTTTGGGCAGGGGGCGTACAATGAGCAGTTCTTC. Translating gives CASSLFGQGAYNEQFF.

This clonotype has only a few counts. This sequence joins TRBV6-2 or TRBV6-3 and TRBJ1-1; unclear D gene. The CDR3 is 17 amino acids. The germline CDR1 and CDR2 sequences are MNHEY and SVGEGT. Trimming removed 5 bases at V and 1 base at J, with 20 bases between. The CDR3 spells CASSARRSRPKNTEAFF. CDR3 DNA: TGTGCCAGCAGTGCGCGGAGGTCTCGGCCGAAGAACACTGAAGCTTTCTTT.

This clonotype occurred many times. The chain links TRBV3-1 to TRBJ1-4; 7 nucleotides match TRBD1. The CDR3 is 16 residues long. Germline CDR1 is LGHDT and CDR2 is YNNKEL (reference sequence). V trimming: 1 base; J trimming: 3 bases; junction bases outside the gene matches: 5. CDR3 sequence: CASSQGLGTANEKLFF. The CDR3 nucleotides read TGTGCCAGCAGCCAAGGATTGGGGACAGCTAATGAAAAACTGTTTTTT.